This T cell receptor beta chain comes out of a study of blood T cell repertoires in COVID-19. Study in general: From the United States, Italy and Spain came samples of acute and convalescent COVID-19. Sample material is recorded as cDNA or gDNA derived from T cells, B-cell-depleted T cells, or PBMCs.

As originally analysed: Researchers report that nucleated cell counts were estimated from reference gene primer amplification. Measured with immunoSEQ multiplex PCR; TCRdb has only the in-frame clones, and not every one. That table is the source of V, J and clone size, and D and trimming were worked out from the DNA. This table has around 100,000 clones, roughly 82% appearing once. V was shortened by 2 bases and J by 6 bases, with 5 bases between the two germline ends. The CDR3 spans 12 residues. Germline CDR1 is SGHDT and CDR2 is YYEEEE. Sample: peripheral blood. The V gene is TRBV5-6, the J gene TRBJ2-2; D gene unclear. The receptor was isolated from a human donor in a cohort sampled during active COVID-19. CDR3 sequence reads: CASSLTAGELFF. The DNA for the CDR3 is TGTGCCAGCAGCTTAACGGCCGGGGAGCTGTTTTTT.